One TCR beta chain is described in this entry. This sample is drawn from a study of OX40 agonist ivuxolimab in advanced cancers. Turning to the study itself: The patients' treatment was ivuxolimab, an agonistic anti-OX40 (CD134) antibody.

Patients were ruled out by autoimmune disease history or systemic immunosuppression. The method was immunoSEQ multiplex PCR; TCRdb's version includes in-frame clones alone and lacks a portion of them. The data show 75,000 to 100,000 clones, 91% seen once. Per the germline V gene, CDR1 is SGDLS and CDR2 is YYNGEE. The trim removed 1 base at V and 8 bases at J, leaving 7 bases unmatched. This CDR3 comprises 14 residues. The TCR originated in an adult with an advanced solid tumor such as melanoma, head and neck, liver or kidney cancer. The sequencing here drew on CD4+ or CD8+ T cells sorted from blood, taken in a trial of the OX40 agonist ivuxolimab. The chain combines TRBV9 with TRBJ2-3, with 7 bases that match TRBD2. CDR3 sequence (DNA): TGTGCCAGCAGCGTATCTCTAGCGGCTAGTACGCAGTATTTT. Its protein product is CASSVSLAASTQYF.